Each of the 2 T cell receptor beta chains below was sequenced from the same sample in a study of shared clonotypes between healthy human individuals. Using immunoSEQ multiplex PCR, the repertoire was profiled, and TCRdb retains in-frame clones only, with some absent. The data show over 2 million clones, under 95% seen once. The sample was naive CD4+ T cells from PBMCs. Subset: CD45RA+ positively selected. The receptor source for this set is a man aged 18-30 years in good health. Some clones in this sample may be carry-over from other donors' samples.

The sample holds one count of this clone. This chain connects TRBV5-4 to TRBJ1-1; unclear D gene. Germline V gene sequence: CDR1 SGHNT, CDR2 YYREEE (reference sequence). The CDR3 has 14 amino acids. The V and J ends lost 1 base and 1 base respectively, with 8 bases between them. The DNA of the CDR3 is TGTGCCAGCAGCTTGAGTAAAACGAACACTGAAGCTTTCTTT. It codes for CASSLSKTNTEAFF.

This chain connects TRBV7-2 to TRBJ2-2, with D perhaps matching TRBD1 (5 bases). Germline assignment: CDR1 SGHTA and CDR2 FQGNSA. V lost 5 bases and J lost 0, with 13 bases in between. This CDR3 spans 16 amino acids. The CDR3 loop is CASSPRGSSNTGELFF. CDR3 DNA sequence: TGTGCCAGCAGCCCTAGGGGCAGTTCGAACACCGGGGAGCTGTTTTTT. The variable domain in full, completed from reference TRBV7-2 and TRBJ2-2, reads GAGVSQSPSNKVTEKGKDVELRCDPISGHTALYWYRQSLGQGLEFLIYFQGNSAPDKSGLPSDRFSAERTGGSVSTLTIQRTQQEDSAVYLCASSPRGSSNTGELFFGEGSRLTVL.